This T cell receptor beta chain originates from a study of cytomegalovirus exposure and HLA in healthy donors (TCRdb year 2017). About the study as a whole: The 666 repertoires of the first cohort and the 95 to 150 validation repertoires were produced on the same platform, according to a later analysis. The study was designed to test whether signatures of past pathogen exposure could be identified by cataloging public T cell receptors. A separate validation cohort of about 110 different subjects was used in addition to the 666-subject first cohort. To predict cytomegalovirus infection status, the study combined high-throughput TCR immunosequencing, statistical association of individual TCRs with disease status, and machine learning. Broad study findings and their caveats: The classifier was reported to diagnose cytomegalovirus status with high specificity and sensitivity in both the original cohort and the validation cohort. The study listed 164 TCR beta chains as associated with cytomegalovirus. Of the cluster scores, 85% to 95% were above 0 in a later analysis, which found that TCRs clustered in the first cohort also tended to co-occur in the approximately 130 validation repertoires. Across donors, most TCR sequences were observed very rarely, whereas some public TCRs were present in many individuals. A few of the identified cytomegalovirus-associated TCR beta chains were confirmed in vitro to be specific for cytomegalovirus antigens. The authors suggested that the approach could potentially be extended to other disease states and immunological phenotypes. The validation cohort had no HLA typing available for a later analysis, so co-occurrence within that cohort was assessed over all 120 or so repertoires.

The donors belonged to the validation cohort of about 120 subjects, which was separate from the roughly 700-subject first cohort. Worth noting for this clone: Its antigen is not yet known. The input lacks base qualities; no much larger clone sits a single base away.

Clipping removes 3 bases from V and 3 bases from J, with 3 as the unmatched junction base count. There are 16 amino acids in the CDR3, from cysteine to phenylalanine inclusive. This entry keeps only the CDR3 DNA: 48 bases, framed from base 1. CDR1 MNHNS and CDR2 SASEGT are derived from the germline V gene. Library prep was done by the immunoSEQ multiplex PCR assay. On the study's bioinformatics: A statistical classification framework was built for diagnosing cytomegalovirus status from the catalog of TCR beta chain sequences. Held by TCRdb, this immuneACCESS table contains in-frame sequences only and omits some clones. Under half of the omission traces to an unresolved V gene where checked; the cause of the rest is unknown. That table is the source of V, J and clone size, and D and trimming were worked out from the DNA. This sample has roughly 350,000 clones in its table, and just over 85% of those were observed once. The ten largest make up more than 0.8% of the sample.

The sequenced material came from PBMCs. The sequence was collected from a woman aged 18-29 years in good health and CMV-seronegative. The sequence links TRBV6-1 to TRBJ1-4, with 11 bases in between that match TRBD1. The CDR3 has the sequence CASSDGQGAANEKLFF. Here is the DNA: TGTGCCAGCAGTGATGGACAGGGGGCGGCTAATGAAAAACTGTTTTTT.